Listed here are 11 T cell receptor beta chains from one sample, sequenced in a study of shared clonotypes between healthy human individuals. The assay was immunoSEQ multiplex PCR, and TCRdb's table has in-frame clones only and misses some. The sample has some 600,000 clones; approximately 96% are singletons. Naive CD8 cells lacked CD45RO and underwent positive selection for CCR7, leaving out terminally differentiated effector memory CD45RA+ cells. The sample consisted of naive CD8+ T cells sorted from blood. Every receptor here comes from a woman between 25 and 40 years old in good health.

This rearrangement joins TRBV25-1 to TRBJ2-7; D remains unclear. CDR1 and CDR2 from the germline V gene are MGHDK and SYGVNS. CDR3 size: 13 residues. V lost 0 bases and J 1 base, leaving 4 bases between the germline ends. The CDR3 is CASSEYISYEQYF. CDR3 bases: TGTGCCAGCAGTGAATACATTTCCTACGAGCAGTACTTC.

This clone has a single count. This chain links TRBV7-2 with TRBJ2-7; 15 bases map to TRBD2. Germline CDR1 reads SGHTA; CDR2 reads FQGNSA. The V gene end was trimmed by 4 bases and the J gene end by 1 base; junction bases not matched to a gene: 2. This CDR3 has 16 amino acids. The CDR3: CASSSGLAGGSYEQYF. CDR3 sequence (DNA): TGTGCCAGCAGCTCGGGACTAGCGGGAGGTTCCTACGAGCAGTACTTC. Looking up the rest from reference TRBV7-2 and TRBJ2-7 gives the full variable domain: GAGVSQSPSNKVTEKGKDVELRCDPISGHTALYWYRQSLGQGLEFLIYFQGNSAPDKSGLPSDRFSAERTGGSVSTLTIQRTQQEDSAVYLCASSSGLAGGSYEQYFGPGTRLTVT.

The V gene is TRBV27, the J gene TRBJ1-1, with 7 bases that match TRBD1. The germline V gene encodes CDR1 MNHEY and CDR2 SMNVEV (reference sequence). Trimming removed 2 bases from V and 5 bases from J; junction bases left unmatched: 8. CDR3 length equals 15 residues. CDR3 protein: CASSLGGGAWTEAFF. In DNA, the CDR3 is TGTGCCAGCAGTTTAGGAGGGGGCGCGTGGACTGAAGCTTTCTTT.

The chain links TRBV6-1 to TRBJ2-7; TRBD1 aligns across 7 bases. Germline CDR1 and CDR2: MNHNS and SASEGT. J gave up 3 bases and V 6 bases, and 5 bases lay outside the gene matches. This CDR3 comprises 13 residues. The CDR3 DNA follows: TGTGCCAGCAGGACGGGACAGCACTACGAGCAGTACTTC. It translates to CASRTGQHYEQYF.

The CDR3 DNA sequence: TGTGCCAGCAGCCCCCCAGGGGACTATGGCTACACCTTC. It translates to CASSPPGDYGYTF. The chain couples TRBV5-4 to TRBJ1-2; D perhaps matches TRBD1 (6 bases). Germline CDR1 reads SGHNT; CDR2 reads YYREEE (reference sequence). V was trimmed by 4 bases and J by 3 bases, leaving 10 bases between them. This CDR3 contains 13 residues.

The CDR3 region is CASHRPGQVNNYGYTF. CDR3 nucleotides: TGTGCCAGCCATAGGCCGGGACAGGTGAATAACTATGGCTACACCTTC. The chain recombines TRBV2 with TRBJ1-2, with 8 bases that match TRBD1. V shed 8 bases and J 1 base; nucleotides not matched to a gene: 12. Germline CDR1 and CDR2: SNHLY and FYNNEI. The CDR3 loop spans 16 amino acids.

This chain connects TRBV2 to TRBJ2-7; 11 bases are shared with TRBD2. This CDR3 has 16 residues. V trimming: 5 bases; J trimming: 0 bases; junction bases outside the gene matches: 6. CDR1 is SNHLY, CDR2 FYNNEI, per germline. CDR3 region: CASSPIAGGPSYEQYF. In DNA, the CDR3 is TGTGCCAGCAGTCCTATAGCGGGAGGGCCCTCCTACGAGCAGTACTTC.

The V call is TRBV5-1, the J call TRBJ2-2; perhaps TRBD2 as D (5 bases). Germline values: CDR1 SGHRS, CDR2 YFSETQ. Trimming shortened V by 6 bases and J by 6 bases, and 21 bases separated the two germline ends. The CDR3 length is 16 residues. DNA of the CDR3: TGCGCCAGCATGAGAGAGGGTCTTACGCATGCCGGGGAGCTGTTTTTT. As protein: CASMREGLTHAGELFF.

The chain couples TRBV23-1 to TRBJ2-1, with D perhaps being TRBD1 or TRBD2 (5 bases each). TRBV23-1 is classed as an ORF, of uncertain function. V was trimmed by 0 bases and J by 9 bases, leaving 15 bases between them. This CDR3 has 15 residues. This CDR3 is CASSQSVAIGGEQFF. The CDR3, as DNA: TGCGCCAGCAGTCAATCGGTAGCCATTGGGGGTGAGCAGTTCTTC.

The chain carries TRBV4-2 and TRBJ2-7; D gene ambiguous. The germline CDR1 and CDR2 sequences are LGHNA and YNFKEQ. The V and J ends lost 0 bases and 6 bases respectively, with 18 bases between them. The CDR3 sequence is 16 residues long. The CDR3 protein is CASSQEYLEMGGEQYF. The DNA of the CDR3 is TGTGCCAGCAGCCAAGAATACCTAGAAATGGGCGGCGAGCAGTACTTC.

The DNA of the CDR3 is TGTGCCATCAAGAGGGGAACTGAAGCTTTCTTT. Translating gives CAIKRGTEAFF. V gene TRBV7-6 combines with J gene TRBJ1-1; D may be TRBD1 (5 bases). CDR1 and CDR2 (germline): SGHVS, FNYEAQ. V was cut by 10 bases and J by 5 bases, with 11 bases left in between. The CDR3 runs 11 residues.